What follows are 24 T cell receptor beta chains derived from one specimen sequenced in a study of Ad26.COV2.S vaccination and SARS-CoV-2 variants. Only in-frame clones appear in the TCRdb table, and some are missing; sequencing was by immunoSEQ multiplex PCR. Altogether approximately 140,000 clones are present, just over 85% being singletons, with the ten largest covering less than 6%. This specimen was peripheral blood, taken after recovery from COVID-19. The source of these receptors is a human donor who had recovered from COVID-19.

This clone was seen a single time. This CDR3 is also generated by other DNA sequences in the sample. The CDR3 sequence is CASSHQAGGRTDTQYF. The CDR3 DNA reads TGTGCCAGCAGTCACCAAGCGGGGGGGCGCACAGATACGCAGTATTTT. J is TRBJ2-3 and V is TRBV27; 10 bases line up with TRBD2. The V gene's germline CDR1 is MNHEY and CDR2 SMNVEV (reference sequence). Losses at the gene ends were 5 bases for V and 1 base for J; bases not matched to a gene: 6. This CDR3 spans 16 amino acids.

This sequence joins TRBV5-1 and TRBJ2-5; D gene uncertain. Looked up from germline, CDR1 is SGHRS and CDR2 is YFSETQ. V dropped 0 bases and J dropped 7 bases, with 10 bases sitting between them. This CDR3 has 13 residues. CDR3 DNA sequence: TGCGCCAGCAGCTTGGAGGGTCCGGGGACCCAGTACTTC. It encodes CASSLEGPGTQYF.

This chain connects TRBV28 to TRBJ2-7; 8 bases line up with TRBD1. J gave up 4 bases and V 2 bases, and 13 bases lay outside the gene matches. Germline lookup yields CDR1 MDHEN and CDR2 SYDVKM. The CDR3 totals 17 residues. The CDR3 DNA sequence: TGTGCCAGCAGTTTACCTGGACAGGGTGATTTTGGGTACGAGCAGTACTTC. As protein: CASSLPGQGDFGYEQYF.

The chain couples TRBV5-6 to TRBJ2-1; perhaps TRBD1 as D (6 bases). V dropped 7 bases and J dropped 3 bases, with 14 bases sitting between them. The CDR3 extends over 14 amino acids. The germline V gene encodes CDR1 SGHDT and CDR2 YYEEEE. The CDR3, as DNA: TGTGCCAGCTCCACGGACAGAGTCTACAATGAGCAGTTCTTC. Protein: CASSTDRVYNEQFF.

The V and J genes are TRBV21-1 and TRBJ2-7; the D segment call TRBD2 is taken from the table without a DNA check. TRBV21-1 is assigned pseudogene status. The CDR3 is 15 amino acids. The CDR3 DNA reads as TGTGCCAGCAGCGTAGAGGGCAGGTGCTCCTACGAGCAGTACTTC. Translation gives CASSVEGRCSYEQYF.

The chain uses TRBV27 and TRBJ2-2; 7 bases align to TRBD1. Looked up from germline, CDR1 is MNHEY and CDR2 is SMNVEV (reference sequence). The CDR3 loop spans 14 amino acids. The V and J ends lost 6 bases and 4 bases, in that order; junction bases with no gene match: 5. DNA for the CDR3: TGTGCCAGCAGAGTGACAGGGATCACCGGGGAGCTGTTTTTT. As protein: CASRVTGITGELFF.

V is TRBV19 and J is TRBJ2-4; D unclear. From germline, CDR1 is LNHDA and CDR2 SQIVND (reference sequence). The CDR3 has 14 amino acids. Trimming shortened V by 7 bases and J by 0 bases, and 10 bases separated the two germline ends. The CDR3 loop is CASMNSIAKNIQYF. In DNA, the CDR3 is TGTGCCAGTATGAACTCCATAGCCAAAAACATTCAGTACTTC.

This chain joins TRBV2 and TRBJ1-2; D call uncertain. The CDR3 consists of 13 residues. CDR1 and CDR2 from the germline V gene are SNHLY and FYNNEI. The V gene lost 2 bases and the J gene lost 3 bases, with 7 bases spanning the gap. This chain's CDR3 is CASSELDYYGYTF. CDR3 DNA sequence: TGTGCCAGCAGTGAACTGGACTACTATGGCTACACCTTC.

This chain links TRBV28 with TRBJ2-1, with TRBD2 as a possible D gene (5 bases). Trimming stripped 2 bases from V and 0 bases from J, with 8 bases between. CDR3 length: 15 residues. The germline gives CDR1 MDHEN, CDR2 SYDVKM. The chain's CDR3 is CASSLGESSYNEQFF. Here the CDR3 DNA reads TGTGCCAGCAGTTTAGGGGAGAGCTCCTACAATGAGCAGTTCTTC.

The chain joins TRBV20-1 to TRBJ1-1; D is unclear. This CDR3 comprises 12 residues. CDR1 DFQATT and CDR2 SNEGSKA come from the germline V gene (reference sequence). The germline V and J ends were trimmed by 3 bases and 2 bases, with 7 bases remaining between them. The CDR3 bases are TGCAGTGCTAGTAGGTTAAACACTGAAGCTTTCTTT. Translated: CSASRLNTEAFF.

The chain uses TRBV3-1 (or the pseudogene TRBV3-2) and TRBJ1-3, with D uncertain. The CDR3 extends over 13 amino acids. Germline V gene sequence: CDR1 LGHDT, CDR2 YNNKEL (reference sequence). The germline V and J ends were trimmed by 3 bases and 8 bases, with 11 bases remaining between them. Here the CDR3 DNA reads TGTGCCAGCAGCCATACCGTTGGGGACACCATATATTTT. Translated, it gives CASSHTVGDTIYF.

This rearrangement joins TRBV5-6 to TRBJ2-3, with TRBD2 identical over 10 bases. CDR1 SGHDT and CDR2 YYEEEE come from the germline V gene. With 3 bases clipped from V and 2 bases from J, the junction kept 3 bases outside the gene matches. The CDR3 loop spans 15 amino acids. CDR3 nucleotide sequence: TGTGCCAGCAGCTCCGGACTAGCGGTCACAGATACGCAGTATTTT. This codes for CASSSGLAVTDTQYF.

The J gene is TRBJ2-1, the V gene TRBV28; TRBD2 matches 8 bases. After removal of 5 bases from V and 6 bases from J, the junction contained 12 bases not matched to a gene. The germline gives CDR1 MDHEN, CDR2 SYDVKM. This CDR3 is built from 16 residues. CDR3 loop: CASSPPSGGRGNEQFF. For the CDR3, the DNA is TGTGCCAGCAGTCCCCCAAGCGGGGGTCGAGGCAATGAGCAGTTCTTC. Variable domain in full (rest from reference TRBV28 and TRBJ2-1): DVKVTQSSRYLVKRTGEKVFLECVQDMDHENMFWYRQDPGLGLRLIYFSYDVKMKEKGDIPEGYSVSREKKERFSLILESASTNQTSMYLCASSPPSGGRGNEQFFGPGTRLTVL.

The rearrangement links TRBV18 to TRBJ1-1; D gene uncertain. The germline CDR1 and CDR2 sequences are KGHSH and LQKENI. V was shortened by 3 bases and J by 6 bases, with 11 bases between the two germline ends. The CDR3 has 13 residues. CDR3 residues: CASSPNGRAEAFF. CDR3 nucleotides: TGTGCCAGCTCACCGAACGGTCGAGCTGAAGCTTTCTTT. Variable domain in full (rest from reference TRBV18 and TRBJ1-1): NAGVMQNPRHLVRRRGQEARLRCSPMKGHSHVYWYRQLPEEGLKFMVYLQKENIIDESGMPKERFSAEFPKEGPSILRIQQVVRGDSAAYFCASSPNGRAEAFFGQGTRLTVV.

V is TRBV13 and J is TRBJ1-5, with D possibly being TRBD1 (5 bases). Germline CDR1 PRHDT, CDR2 FYEKMQ (reference sequence). This CDR3 comprises 13 residues. The V end lost 5 bases, the J end lost 4 bases, and 9 bases lay between the germline ends. The CDR3 reads CASSRGLNQPQHF. The DNA of the CDR3 is TGTGCCAGCAGCCGGGGACTGAATCAGCCCCAGCATTTT.

V is TRBV5-4 and J is TRBJ2-7, with 10 bases that match TRBD1. V shed 0 bases and J 7 bases; nucleotides not matched to a gene: 7. The CDR3 consists of 15 residues. Germline V gene lookup returns CDR1 SGHNT and CDR2 YYREEE (reference sequence). The CDR3 DNA is TGTGCCAGCAGCTTGGAACCGGGACAGGGGTTTGAGCAGTACTTC. Translated, it gives CASSLEPGQGFEQYF.

The chain carries TRBV2 and TRBJ1-1; D gene uncertain. The V and J ends lost 2 bases and 7 bases respectively, with 5 bases between them. Germline V lookup: CDR1 SNHLY, CDR2 FYNNEI. CDR3 length: 11 residues. DNA for the CDR3: TGTGCCAGCAGTGAAAGGGATGAAGCTTTCTTT. Amino acids: CASSERDEAFF.

J is TRBJ1-5 and V is TRBV28, with D possibly matching TRBD1 (6 bases). Looked up from germline, CDR1 is MDHEN and CDR2 is SYDVKM. This CDR3 is built from 13 residues. V was trimmed by 3 bases and J by 5 bases, leaving 8 bases between them. The chain's CDR3 is CASSFRGHQPQHF. DNA for the CDR3: TGTGCCAGCAGTTTCAGGGGTCATCAGCCCCAGCATTTT.

This clone came up once. The chain joins TRBV4-3 to TRBJ2-2; D might be TRBD1 (5 bases). The CDR3 length is 14 residues. V was cut by 2 bases and J by 6 bases, with 10 bases left in between. Germline assignment: CDR1 LGHNA and CDR2 YSLEER. CDR3 loop: CASSQRGRAGELFF. In DNA, the CDR3 is TGCGCCAGCAGCCAAAGAGGCAGGGCCGGGGAGCTGTTTTTT.

The rearrangement joins TRBV2 to TRBJ2-3; no definite D call. The CDR3 is 12 residues long. CDR1 SNHLY and CDR2 FYNNEI come from the germline V gene. V gave up 10 bases and J gave up 0 bases, with 8 bases separating them. CDR3 protein: CATLGSTDTQYF. The DNA of the CDR3 is TGTGCCACACTGGGCAGCACAGATACGCAGTATTTT.

This chain links TRBV2 with TRBJ2-1; D unclear. The CDR3 is 14 amino acids. Germline CDR1 reads SNHLY; CDR2 reads FYNNEI. Trimming pared 2 bases from V and 3 bases from J, leaving 8 bases between. The CDR3 bases are TGTGCCAGCAGTGAATATAGGTACTACAATGAGCAGTTCTTC. It specifies CASSEYRYYNEQFF.

In its sample, this clone was seen many times. This chain uses TRBV27 with TRBJ1-2; 8 nucleotides agree with TRBD1. Germline CDR1 and CDR2: MNHEY and SMNVEV (reference sequence). This CDR3 spans 15 amino acids. V was pared by 3 bases and J by 4 bases, with 7 bases of the junction left unmatched. The CDR3 coding sequence is TGTGCCAGCAGTTTGCTGGGACAGGCCTCCTATGGCTACACCTTC. Protein: CASSLLGQASYGYTF.

The V and J genes are TRBV14 and TRBJ1-5; no reliable D call. The CDR3 runs 13 residues. Germline V gene data show CDR1 as SGHDN and CDR2 as FVKESK. V was clipped by 4 bases and J by 3 bases, with 7 bases between them. CDR3 sequence reads: CASSLGVNQPQHF. The DNA for the CDR3 is TGTGCCAGCAGCCTTGGGGTCAATCAGCCCCAGCATTTT.

This clone is medium-sized. This sequence joins TRBV30 and TRBJ1-5, with D possibly TRBD1 on 5 matching bases. This CDR3 comprises 16 residues. The germline V gene encodes CDR1 GTSNPN and CDR2 SVGIG (reference sequence). Trimming left V 1 base short and J 0 bases short, with 13 bases between. CDR3 region: CAWSAYPGGSNQPQHF. DNA for the CDR3: TGTGCCTGGAGTGCCTACCCTGGGGGTAGCAATCAGCCCCAGCATTTT. Full variable domain (remainder filled in from reference TRBV30 and TRBJ1-5): SQTIHQWPATLVQPVGSPLSLECTVEGTSNPNLYWYRQAAGRGLQLLFYSVGIGQISSEVPQNLSASRPQDRQFILSSKKLLLSDSGFYLCAWSAYPGGSNQPQHFGDGTRLSIL.